This T cell receptor beta chain emerged from a study of blood T cell repertoires in COVID-19. Study-level background: Some COVID-19 samples were acute and others convalescent; all came from the United States, Italy and Spain.

Enrollment of patients from Seattle took place during active infection, with longitudinal follow-up. The CDR3 runs to 14 residues. The V end was cut by 6 bases, the J end by 3 bases, with 13 bases between. Per germline, CDR1 MNHEY and CDR2 SVGAGI. How the authors handled the data: For nucleated cells, counts were estimated from reference gene primer amplification. TCRdb's table, derived via immunoSEQ multiplex PCR, lists solely in-frame clones and lacks some. V, J and clone size reflect that table, while D and trimming were determined from the DNA. The sample has roughly 75,000 clones, 85% seen once. V usage is TRBV6-5 and J usage is TRBJ2-3; D gene uncertain. The sequence derives from a man in his fifties or sixties with COVID-19, enrolled during active disease. Sequencing used peripheral blood. The CDR3 nucleotides read TGTGCCAGCAGGTCGGTTGGTACGACAGATACGCAGTATTTT. It specifies CASRSVGTTDTQYF.